These 28 T cell receptor beta chains share one sample of origin, sequenced in a study of blood T cell repertoires in COVID-19. Data came from immunoSEQ multiplex PCR; TCRdb stores just in-frame clones and leaves some out. The table includes roughly 120,000 clones, 80% to 85% detected once. The sequenced sample consisted of peripheral blood. The receptors come from a woman in her 70s with acute or convalescent COVID-19.

This chain uses TRBV5-6 with TRBJ1-5; D perhaps matches TRBD1 (5 bases). The CDR3 covers 13 residues. The germline V gene has CDR1 SGHDT and CDR2 YYEEEE. Between the trimmed V and J ends, which lost 5 bases and 4 bases, there was a span of 10 bases. This CDR3 is CASSSRANQPQHF. CDR3 DNA: TGTGCCAGCAGTTCCAGGGCAAATCAGCCCCAGCATTTT. Supplemented by reference TRBV5-6 and TRBJ1-5, the full variable domain reads DAGVTQSPTHLIKTRGQQVTLRCSPKSGHDTVSWYQQALGQGPQFIFQYYEEEERQRGNFPDRFSGHQFPNYSSELNVNALLLGDSALYLCASSSRANQPQHFGDGTRLSIL.

The chain uses TRBV7-3 and TRBJ2-1; 10 bases map to TRBD2. V lost 5 bases and J lost 7; bases outside the gene matches: 8. The CDR3 is 15 amino acids. Germline CDR1 reads SGHTA; CDR2 reads FQGTGA. The CDR3 DNA follows: TGTGCCAGCAGCCCCTACGGGACTAGCGTAAATGAGCAGTTCTTC. Translation gives CASSPYGTSVNEQFF.

V gene TRBV29-1 combines with J gene TRBJ1-5, with 8 bases matching TRBD1. Trimming at V came to 7 bases and at J to 4 bases, leaving 3 bases not matched to a gene. Germline V gene data show CDR1 as SQVTM and CDR2 as ANQGSEA. The CDR3 totals 12 residues. The CDR3 nucleotides are TGCAGCGCCCGGACAGGGAATCAGCCCCAGCATTTT. It specifies CSARTGNQPQHF.

The J gene is TRBJ1-6, the V gene TRBV11-3; D gene uncertain. V shed 1 base and J shed 9 bases, with 10 bases lying between them. The CDR3 totals 14 residues. Germline V CDR1 and CDR2: SGHNT, YENEEA. The CDR3 DNA sequence: TGTGCCAGCAGCTTAGCGGGGAACGGTTCACCCCTCCACTTT. This codes for CASSLAGNGSPLHF.

The V and J genes are TRBV18 and TRBJ2-2, with 8 bases that match TRBD1. This CDR3 has 14 amino acids. Germline loops: CDR1 KGHSH, CDR2 LQKENI. V trimming: 6 bases; J trimming: 2 bases; junction bases outside the gene matches: 2. The CDR3 DNA sequence: TGTGCCAGCTCCCCAGGGGGCAACACCGGGGAGCTGTTTTTT. This gives the protein CASSPGGNTGELFF.

This chain links TRBV7-2 with TRBJ2-7, with 8 nucleotides matching TRBD1. V lost 5 bases, J lost 0 bases, and 3 bases stayed unmatched. The CDR3 covers 14 residues. Germline V gene lookup returns CDR1 SGHTA and CDR2 FQGNSA. The CDR3 is CASSPQGASYEQYF. The CDR3 bases are TGTGCCAGCAGCCCCCAGGGGGCCTCCTACGAGCAGTACTTC.

The chain carries TRBV19 and TRBJ1-4; 9 nucleotides line up with TRBD1. The germline V gene encodes CDR1 LNHDA and CDR2 SQIVND (reference sequence). Trimming removed 5 bases from V and 5 bases from J; junction bases left unmatched: 3. The CDR3 contains 14 residues. The CDR3 spells CASSSGQGNEKLFF. CDR3 in DNA: TGTGCCAGTAGTTCGGGACAGGGAAATGAAAAACTGTTTTTT.

The J gene is TRBJ1-2, the V gene TRBV7-8; no definite D call. The CDR3 has 14 residues. The germline V gene has CDR1 SGHVS and CDR2 FQNEAQ. The germline V and J ends were trimmed by 5 bases and 0 bases, with 10 bases remaining between them. The CDR3 bases are TGTGCCAGCAGCCCCGGGAGCTCTAACTATGGCTACACCTTC. Translation: CASSPGSSNYGYTF.

The chain couples TRBV6-5 to TRBJ1-4; 8 bases align to TRBD1. Germline CDR1 is MNHEY and CDR2 is SVGAGI. This CDR3 has 14 residues. Germline trimming cut 5 bases from V and 7 bases from J; bases unmatched to any gene: 6. CDR3 sequence (DNA): TGTGCCAGCAGTCGCAGGGGGCTCGGTGAAAAACTGTTTTTT. Its protein product is CASSRRGLGEKLFF.

This clone was recorded only once. The chain joins TRBV14 to TRBJ2-1, with 8 bases lining up with TRBD1. CDR1 is SGHDN and CDR2 is FVKESK in the germline V gene. The CDR3 totals 16 residues. V was pared by 2 bases and J by 6 bases, with 9 bases of the junction left unmatched. CDR3 DNA: TGTGCCAGCAGCCAAACAGGGGGGCGCATAGTCAATGAGCAGTTCTTC. Translated, it gives CASSQTGGRIVNEQFF.

The gene calls are TRBV2 and TRBJ2-7; TRBD2 matches 13 bases. Germline trimming cut 6 bases from V and 6 bases from J; bases unmatched to any gene: 5. The CDR3 extends over 14 amino acids. Per the germline V gene, CDR1 is SNHLY and CDR2 is FYNNEI. CDR3 nucleotide sequence: TGTGCCAGCAGCGTTGGACTAGCGGGGGTCGAGCAGTACTTC. Amino acid sequence: CASSVGLAGVEQYF.

V usage is TRBV10-3 and J usage is TRBJ2-7, with TRBD1 matching over 7 bases. The V and J ends lost 6 bases and 2 bases, in that order; junction bases with no gene match: 7. Looked up from germline, CDR1 is ENHRY and CDR2 is SYGVKD. The CDR3 consists of 14 residues. The CDR3 here is CAISTGTVPYEQYF. The CDR3 DNA reads TGTGCCATCAGCACCGGGACAGTTCCCTACGAGCAGTACTTC.

The gene calls are TRBV5-6 and TRBJ2-2; possibly TRBD2 for D (6 bases). V was cut by 0 bases and J by 2 bases, with 8 bases left in between. CDR1 is SGHDT, CDR2 YYEEEE, per germline. The CDR3 is 15 amino acids. The CDR3 protein is CASSLVGGNTGELFF. CDR3 nucleotide sequence: TGTGCCAGCAGCTTGGTCGGGGGAAACACCGGGGAGCTGTTTTTT. The variable domain in full, completed from reference TRBV5-6 and TRBJ2-2, reads DAGVTQSPTHLIKTRGQQVTLRCSPKSGHDTVSWYQQALGQGPQFIFQYYEEEERQRGNFPDRFSGHQFPNYSSELNVNALLLGDSALYLCASSLVGGNTGELFFGEGSRLTVL.

This clone was found a few times. The chain links TRBV11-2 to TRBJ2-1; 9 bases agree with TRBD2. This CDR3 is 16 amino acids long. Germline values: CDR1 SGHAT, CDR2 FQNNGV. J was trimmed by 8 bases and V by 0 bases; bases with no gene match: 8. The CDR3 sequence is CASSLDFPSGVDEQFF. In nucleotides, the CDR3 is TGTGCCAGCAGCTTAGATTTCCCTAGCGGGGTGGATGAGCAGTTCTTC.

The chain combines TRBV2 with TRBJ2-6, with 11 bases lining up with TRBD2. Trimming at V came to 11 bases and at J to 0 bases, leaving 6 bases not matched to a gene. The CDR3 extends over 16 amino acids. Germline CDR1 SNHLY, CDR2 FYNNEI. In DNA form, the CDR3 reads TGTGCCGTCTCTAGCGGGGGGATCTCTGGGGCCAACGTCCTGACTTTC. It translates to CAVSSGGISGANVLTF.

The chain combines TRBV19 with TRBJ1-2; TRBD1 might be the D (5 bases). Trimming pared 4 bases from V and 5 bases from J, leaving 11 bases between. CDR3 size: 13 residues. Germline V gives CDR1 LNHDA, CDR2 SQIVND (reference sequence). The DNA of the CDR3 is TGTGCCAGTAGTAAGCAGGGTAAATATGGCTACACCTTC. This encodes CASSKQGKYGYTF.

J is TRBJ1-2 and V is TRBV10-2; D gene ambiguous. This CDR3 has 13 residues. V lost 6 bases and J 5 bases, leaving 13 bases between the germline ends. From germline, CDR1 is WSHSY and CDR2 SAAADI. The CDR3 sequence: CASSRGGSYGYTF. The DNA for the CDR3 is TGCGCCAGCAGCCGCGGAGGGTCTTATGGCTACACCTTC.

The CDR3 loop is CASSYSTVREKLFF. The CDR3, as DNA: TGTGCCAGCAGTTATTCGACAGTCCGGGAAAAACTGTTTTTT. V gene TRBV5-6 combines with J gene TRBJ1-4, with TRBD1 as a possible D gene (5 bases). Trimming left V 5 bases short and J 8 bases short, with 16 bases between. The germline CDR1 and CDR2 sequences are SGHDT and YYEEEE. The CDR3 loop spans 14 amino acids.

CDR3 nucleotides: TGTGCCAGTAGTGCCGGACAGTTCTCTGGAAACACCATATATTTT. Translating it yields CASSAGQFSGNTIYF. This chain links TRBV19 with TRBJ1-3, with D tentatively TRBD1 (6 bases). CDR3 length: 15 residues. The germline V gene encodes CDR1 LNHDA and CDR2 SQIVND (reference sequence). The ends were cut back, 5 bases at V and 0 bases at J, with 11 bases in the middle.

The chain has TRBV12-3 or TRBV12-4 and TRBJ2-7; D remains unclear. This CDR3 is built from 11 residues. V was clipped by 5 bases and J by 3 bases, with 5 bases between them. DNA for the CDR3: TGTGCCAGCAGTCAGTACTACGAGCAGTACTTC. Translated: CASSQYYEQYF.

This chain connects TRBV29-1 to TRBJ1-1; the match to TRBD1 covers 7 bases. CDR1 is SQVTM, CDR2 ANQGSEA, per germline. Unmatched junction bases numbered 4, after V lost 6 bases and J lost 0 bases. The CDR3 runs to 13 residues. The CDR3 DNA sequence: TGCAGCGTCAGGACAGGCTTGAACACTGAAGCTTTCTTT. As protein: CSVRTGLNTEAFF.

This clone was counted between two and nine times. The rearrangement joins TRBV7-8 to TRBJ2-1; TRBD2 agrees at 10 bases. CDR1 is SGHVS, CDR2 FQNEAQ, per germline. This CDR3 has 15 amino acids. J gave up 5 bases and V 5 bases, and 6 bases lay outside the gene matches. The chain's CDR3 is CASSLGTSVHNEQFF. The CDR3 nucleotides are TGTGCCAGCAGCCTCGGGACTAGCGTCCACAATGAGCAGTTCTTC.

The rearrangement joins TRBV7-8 to TRBJ2-1, with D possibly TRBD2 on 7 matching bases. The CDR3 extends over 15 amino acids. Germline V gene lookup returns CDR1 SGHVS and CDR2 FQNEAQ. Trimming left V 5 bases short and J 1 base short, with 12 bases between. CDR3 coding DNA: TGTGCCAGCAGCCGACGGGGGGCGTCCTACAATGAGCAGTTCTTC. It translates to CASSRRGASYNEQFF.

This rearrangement joins TRBV20-1 to TRBJ2-7; TRBD2 matches 10 bases. Germline V gene lookup returns CDR1 DFQATT and CDR2 SNEGSKA (reference sequence). This CDR3 contains 16 residues. Trimming took 3 bases from V and 2 from J; bases not matched to a gene: 10. The CDR3 here is CSASRVGLAGAYEQYF. The CDR3 DNA reads as TGCAGTGCTAGTCGGGTAGGCCTAGCGGGAGCCTACGAGCAGTACTTC.

The V and J genes are TRBV28 and TRBJ2-7; 9 bases fit TRBD1. V lost 5 bases and J lost 12; bases outside the gene matches: 8. There are 12 residues in the CDR3. Germline assignment: CDR1 MDHEN and CDR2 SYDVKM. CDR3 sequence (DNA): TGTGCCAGCAGTCCCCACAGGGGGCGCATGTACTTC. It codes for CASSPHRGRMYF.

The rearrangement joins TRBV13 to TRBJ1-1, with D possibly TRBD1 on 6 matching bases. CDR1 is PRHDT and CDR2 is FYEKMQ in the germline V gene (reference sequence). CDR3 length: 13 amino acids. Trimming left V 5 bases short and J 5 bases short, with 12 bases between. The DNA for the CDR3 is TGTGCCAGCAGCCGAACCAGGGGAACTGAAGCTTTCTTT. Translated, it gives CASSRTRGTEAFF.

V gene TRBV27 combines with J gene TRBJ1-2; 10 nucleotides align to TRBD1. CDR3 length: 14 residues. Germline lookup yields CDR1 MNHEY and CDR2 SMNVEV (reference sequence). Losses at the gene ends were 3 bases for V and 6 bases for J; bases not matched to a gene: 4. CDR3 bases: TGTGCCAGCAGTTTCCGACAGGGGGCAAATGGCTACACCTTC. This gives the protein CASSFRQGANGYTF.

The chain combines TRBV29-1 with TRBJ2-1; TRBD2 matches at 9 bases. Trimming cost V 6 bases and J 2 bases; bases outside gene matches: 11. This CDR3 spans 16 amino acids. Germline V gene data show CDR1 as SQVTM and CDR2 as ANQGSEA. The DNA for the CDR3 is TGCAGCGTGGGGGAAATGAGACTAGCGGCCTACAATGAGCAGTTCTTC. The encoded protein is CSVGEMRLAAYNEQFF.